These T cell receptor beta chains were read from a single sample in a study of blood T cell repertoires in COVID-19. Sequencing was performed with immunoSEQ multiplex PCR; in TCRdb, only in-frame clones are kept and a portion is missing. Of tens of thousands of clones in the sample, 79% were seen once. Sequencing used peripheral blood. Receptors were obtained from a human donor in a cohort sampled during active COVID-19. The CDR3 runs from the conserved cysteine through the conserved F or W. The D gene is left open where the match is weak. Part of the rows lack a size; the others show once, few, many or a class for expanded clones.

J gene: TRBJ1-1; D gene: NA; clone size: once; V gene: TRBV7-8; CDR3 protein: CASSLQLNTEAFF; CDR3 DNA: TGTGCCAGCAGCTTACAGTTGAACACTGAAGCTTTCTTT
J gene: TRBJ1-1; D gene: NA; clone size: few; V gene: TRBV4-1; CDR3 protein: CASSQDRNTEAFF; CDR3 DNA: TGCGCCAGCAGCCAAGACAGGAACACTGAAGCTTTCTTT
J gene: TRBJ2-3; D gene: TRBD2; clone size: NA; V gene: TRBV7-3; CDR3 protein: CASSQSLAGGTDTQYF; CDR3 DNA: TGTGCCAGCAGCCAATCCCTCGCGGGGGGCACAGATACGCAGTATTTT
J gene: TRBJ2-7; D gene: NA; clone size: once; V gene: TRBV11-2; CDR3 protein: CASSFRGSGGDYEQYF; CDR3 DNA: TGTGCCAGCAGCTTCAGGGGTTCGGGCGGTGACTACGAGCAGTACTTC
J gene: TRBJ1-2; D gene: NA; clone size: NA; V gene: TRBV4-1; CDR3 protein: CASSQVHPANGYTF; CDR3 DNA: TGCGCCAGCAGCCAAGTGCATCCCGCGAATGGCTACACCTTC
J gene: TRBJ2-3; D gene: NA; clone size: NA; V gene: TRBV30; CDR3 protein: CAAGQPSTDTQYF; CDR3 DNA: TGTGCTGCAGGGCAACCCTCCACAGATACGCAGTATTTT
J gene: TRBJ1-4; D gene: NA; clone size: NA; V gene: TRBV4-3; CDR3 protein: CASSPGLSEKLFF; CDR3 DNA: TGCGCCAGCAGCCCGGGACTGAGTGAAAAACTGTTTTTT
J gene: TRBJ2-7; D gene: TRBD1; clone size: once; V gene: TRBV19; CDR3 protein: CASSTQPGGEQYF; CDR3 DNA: TGTGCCAGTAGTACTCAACCAGGGGGCGAGCAGTACTTC
J gene: TRBJ2-1; D gene: TRBD1; clone size: NA; V gene: TRBV5-4; CDR3 protein: CASSSKTGSAYNEQFF; CDR3 DNA: TGTGCCAGCAGCTCGAAGACAGGGTCGGCCTACAATGAGCAGTTCTTC
J gene: TRBJ1-2; D gene: TRBD1; clone size: NA; V gene: TRBV30; CDR3 protein: CAWSDATGFYGYTF; CDR3 DNA: TGTGCCTGGAGTGACGCGACAGGGTTCTATGGCTACACCTTC
J gene: TRBJ2-1; D gene: NA; clone size: NA; V gene: TRBV24-1; CDR3 protein: CATSEDSSYNEQFF; CDR3 DNA: TGTGCCACCAGTGAGGACAGCTCCTACAATGAGCAGTTCTTC
J gene: TRBJ1-5; D gene: TRBD1; clone size: NA; V gene: TRBV6-5; CDR3 protein: CASKRQGRSNQPQHF; CDR3 DNA: TGTGCCAGCAAAAGACAGGGGCGTAGCAATCAGCCCCAGCATTTT
J gene: TRBJ2-7; D gene: TRBD2; clone size: NA; V gene: TRBV29-1; CDR3 protein: CSCGGFGGEQYF; CDR3 DNA: TGCAGCTGCGGGGGGTTTGGGGGCGAGCAGTACTTC
J gene: TRBJ2-5; D gene: TRBD1; clone size: NA; V gene: TRBV7-8; CDR3 protein: CASSSGGEVGQETQYF; CDR3 DNA: TGTGCCAGCAGCTCAGGGGGTGAGGTCGGACAAGAGACCCAGTACTTC
J gene: TRBJ2-2; D gene: TRBD1; clone size: once; V gene: TRBV24-1; CDR3 protein: CATRQGATGELFF; CDR3 DNA: TGTGCCACCAGACAGGGGGCTACCGGGGAGCTGTTTTTT
J gene: TRBJ2-1; D gene: TRBD2; clone size: NA; V gene: TRBV19; CDR3 protein: CASSDQVASGYNEQFF; CDR3 DNA: TGTGCCAGTAGCGACCAAGTGGCTAGCGGTTACAATGAGCAGTTCTTC
J gene: TRBJ1-5; D gene: TRBD1; clone size: NA; V gene: TRBV28; CDR3 protein: CASSRPGQGGQPQHF; CDR3 DNA: TGTGCCAGCAGTCGGCCGGGACAGGGGGGTCAGCCCCAGCATTTT
J gene: TRBJ2-1; D gene: NA; clone size: once; V gene: TRBV11-1; CDR3 protein: CASSPGVSSYNEQFF; CDR3 DNA: TGTGCCAGCAGCCCCGGGGTTAGCTCCTACAATGAGCAGTTCTTC
J gene: TRBJ2-1; D gene: NA; clone size: NA; V gene: TRBV10-1; CDR3 protein: CASSESGGGVHEQFF; CDR3 DNA: TGCGCCAGCAGTGAGTCTGGAGGGGGCGTCCATGAGCAGTTCTTC
J gene: TRBJ2-1; D gene: TRBD2; clone size: NA; V gene: TRBV24-1; CDR3 protein: CATSEGLAPSNEQFF; CDR3 DNA: TGTGCCACCAGTGAAGGACTAGCGCCGTCCAATGAGCAGTTCTTC
J gene: TRBJ2-3; D gene: NA; clone size: NA; V gene: TRBV4-3; CDR3 protein: CASSPTREFTDTQYF; CDR3 DNA: TGCGCCAGCAGCCCGACTAGGGAGTTCACAGATACGCAGTATTTT
J gene: TRBJ1-5; D gene: NA; clone size: NA; V gene: TRBV3-1/TRBV3-2; CDR3 protein: CASSQDAASHQPQHF; CDR3 DNA: TGTGCCAGCAGCCAAGATGCGGCATCTCATCAGCCCCAGCATTTT
J gene: TRBJ2-6; D gene: NA; clone size: NA; V gene: TRBV1; CDR3 protein: CTSSLLPGSGANVLTF; CDR3 DNA: TGCACCAGCAGCCTCCTTCCAGGGTCTGGGGCCAACGTCCTGACTTTC
J gene: TRBJ2-7; D gene: NA; clone size: NA; V gene: TRBV7-2; CDR3 protein: CASSFISDSEQYF; CDR3 DNA: TGTGCCAGCAGCTTCATCTCGGACTCCGAGCAGTACTTC